Each of the 25 T cell receptor beta chains below was sequenced from the same sample in a study of cytomegalovirus exposure and HLA in healthy donors (dated by TCRdb to 2015 to 2018). Library construction relied on the immunoSEQ multiplex PCR assay. For the multiplex PCR, a mixture combining 60 forward primers for TCR Vbeta segments and 13 reverse primers for TCR Jbeta segments was used. TCRdb re-hosts the immuneACCESS table, in-frame sequences only. Its copies lack some clones; in the studies checked, an unresolved V gene accounts for under half of them, and the cause for the rest is not known. The sample table holds 200,000 to 250,000 clones, of which less than 85% were seen once. The top ten hold over 0.55% of the sample. The sample taken for sequencing was PBMCs. The receptors were gathered from a man aged 18-30 years in good health and CMV-seronegative.

The genes are TRBV2 and TRBJ1-4; no reliable D call. V was cut by 4 bases and J by 8 bases, with 14 bases left in between. This CDR3 is 14 amino acids long. Germline assignment: CDR1 SNHLY and CDR2 FYNNEI. The CDR3 bases are TGTGCCAGCAGTGGATCCCGGAGCAGCGAAAAACTGTTTTTT. Protein sequence: CASSGSRSSEKLFF.

V usage is TRBV27 and J usage is TRBJ1-1, with TRBD1 as a possible D gene (5 bases). V was pared by 3 bases and J by 1 base, with 15 bases between. This CDR3 spans 16 amino acids. Germline values: CDR1 MNHEY, CDR2 SMNVEV (reference sequence). The CDR3 region is CASSLGGERGNTEAFF. CDR3 in DNA: TGTGCCAGCAGTTTGGGGGGGGAAAGAGGGAACACTGAAGCTTTCTTT.

This clone was seen more than once but under ten times. The V and J genes are TRBV5-6 and TRBJ1-2; 7 bases match TRBD1. V trimming: 2 bases; J trimming: 4 bases; junction bases outside the gene matches: 2. The germline V gene encodes CDR1 SGHDT and CDR2 YYEEEE. CDR3 size: 13 residues. CDR3 DNA: TGTGCCAGCAGCTTTGGGACAGCCTATGGCTACACCTTC. Protein: CASSFGTAYGYTF. The whole variable domain, filled in from reference TRBV5-6 and TRBJ1-2, reads DAGVTQSPTHLIKTRGQQVTLRCSPKSGHDTVSWYQQALGQGPQFIFQYYEEEERQRGNFPDRFSGHQFPNYSSELNVNALLLGDSALYLCASSFGTAYGYTFGSGTRLTVV.

V usage is TRBV5-1 and J usage is TRBJ2-7; 8 bases fit TRBD1. V shed 4 bases and J 2 bases; nucleotides not matched to a gene: 5. The V gene's germline CDR1 is SGHRS and CDR2 YFSETQ. CDR3 length: 14 amino acids. Written as DNA, the CDR3 is TGCGCCAGCAGCGCGGGACAGGAAACCTACGAGCAGTACTTC. Translating gives CASSAGQETYEQYF.

For the CDR3, the DNA is TGTGCCAGCAGTTATGGGGGGAGTGAGACCCAGTACTTC. Its translation is CASSYGGSETQYF. The V call is TRBV6-5, the J call TRBJ2-5, with D possibly being TRBD2 (6 bases). This CDR3 comprises 13 residues. Trimming stripped 3 bases from V and 5 bases from J, with 10 bases between. Looked up from germline, CDR1 is MNHEY and CDR2 is SVGAGI.

The chain joins TRBV5-1 to TRBJ2-7; tentative D call: TRBD2 (5 bases). The CDR3 has 14 residues. V was clipped by 4 bases and J by 7 bases, with 18 bases between them. Looked up from germline, CDR1 is SGHRS and CDR2 is YFSETQ. The DNA of the CDR3 is TGCGCCAGCAGCGTAAGCGGAAACCTATGGGAGCAGTACTTC. This gives the protein CASSVSGNLWEQYF.

This clone came up once. The chain carries TRBV30 and TRBJ2-7, with D tentatively TRBD1 (5 bases). Germline V gene data show CDR1 as GTSNPN and CDR2 as SVGIG (reference sequence). The germline V and J ends were trimmed by 0 bases and 3 bases, with 12 bases remaining between them. The CDR3 covers 14 residues. CDR3 region: CAWSVGPISYEQYF. Here the CDR3 DNA reads TGTGCCTGGAGTGTGGGGCCGATAAGCTACGAGCAGTACTTC.

The gene calls are TRBV29-1 and TRBJ2-7; the D is unclear. The ends were cut back, 4 bases at V and 2 bases at J, with 6 bases in the middle. Germline CDR1 is SQVTM and CDR2 is ANQGSEA. The length of the CDR3 is 11 residues. The CDR3 sequence: CSVGQTYEQYF. CDR3 coding DNA: TGCAGCGTTGGTCAGACCTACGAGCAGTACTTC.

The rearrangement uses TRBV12-2 and TRBJ1-2; TRBD1 is the table's D call and was not checked against the DNA. TRBV12-2 is annotated as a pseudogene. The CDR3 length is 16 residues. The CDR3 sequence: CASRLVPTATNYGYTF. In nucleotides, the CDR3 is TGTGCAAGTCGCTTAGTCCCGACAGCCACTAACTATGGCTACACCTTC.

V gene TRBV30 combines with J gene TRBJ2-7; 9 nucleotides agree with TRBD2. Germline CDR1 and CDR2: GTSNPN and SVGIG (reference sequence). The CDR3 is 17 amino acids. The V segment lost 3 bases and the J segment 3 bases; nucleotides outside the gene matches: 15. For the CDR3, the DNA is TGTGCCTGGAGCCTTGGGAGGACTAGCGCGGGGGGCTACGAGCAGTACTTC. Protein: CAWSLGRTSAGGYEQYF.

A single count supports this clone. The V gene is TRBV7-9, the J gene TRBJ2-1, with a tentative D call TRBD2 (6 bases). Germline V gives CDR1 SEHNR, CDR2 FQNEAQ (reference sequence). Trimming left V 1 base short and J 0 bases short, with 13 bases between. This CDR3 contains 17 residues. CDR3 bases: TGTGCCAGCAGCTTAGTACGTGCGGGACCCTCCTACAATGAGCAGTTCTTC. This translates into CASSLVRAGPSYNEQFF.

In DNA, the CDR3 is TGTGCCAGCAGTTTAGCGGGAGGGAGGAACGAGCAGTACTTC. Translated: CASSLAGGRNEQYF. The chain joins TRBV28 to TRBJ2-5; 9 bases are shared with TRBD2. The end of the DNA is better explained by TRBJ2-7, so the J call may be wrong. This CDR3 is built from 14 residues. CDR1 and CDR2 (germline): MDHEN, SYDVKM.

The chain uses TRBV2 and TRBJ1-2; 10 positions agree with TRBD1. V lost 6 bases, J lost 4 bases, and 11 bases stayed unmatched. The CDR3 consists of 16 residues. Germline V gives CDR1 SNHLY, CDR2 FYNNEI. CDR3 in DNA: TGTGCCAGCAGGGTGACAGGGGGCGCTGGGGCCTATGGCTACACCTTC. Its translation is CASRVTGGAGAYGYTF.

The genes are TRBV6-6 and TRBJ2-5; D is possibly TRBD2 (5 bases). The germline V gene has CDR1 MNHNY and CDR2 SVGAGI (reference sequence). This CDR3 contains 15 residues. V shed 0 bases and J shed 6 bases, with 14 bases lying between them. CDR3 sequence reads: CASSYSTGRGKTQYF. The CDR3 nucleotides read TGTGCCAGCAGTTACTCTACGGGGAGAGGGAAGACCCAGTACTTC.

In this sample, this clone turned up once. The chain combines TRBV7-8 with TRBJ2-7; 7 positions agree with TRBD1. The V and J ends lost 3 bases and 3 bases, in that order; junction bases with no gene match: 2. This CDR3 is built from 13 residues. The germline CDR1 and CDR2 sequences are SGHVS and FQNEAQ. CDR3 region: CASSLNRGYEQYF. CDR3 DNA: TGTGCCAGCAGCTTGAACAGGGGCTACGAGCAGTACTTC.

Notes on this clone: This sample also contains other DNA sequences that code for the same CDR3. This chain joins TRBV18 and TRBJ1-4; 7 positions agree with TRBD1. The ends lost 5 bases at V and 6 bases at J; junction bases unmatched: 6. This CDR3 has 14 residues. Germline CDR1 reads KGHSH; CDR2 reads LQKENI. The CDR3 nucleotides are TGTGCCAGCTCAGTCCGAGACAGGGATGAAAAACTGTTTTTT. Amino acids: CASSVRDRDEKLFF.

V and J are TRBV10-3 and TRBJ1-1; 7 positions agree with TRBD1. Germline values: CDR1 ENHRY, CDR2 SYGVKD. J gave up 5 bases and V 4 bases, and 4 bases lay outside the gene matches. The CDR3 runs to 13 residues. This CDR3 reads CAISAQGETEAFF. DNA of the CDR3: TGTGCCATCAGTGCCCAGGGGGAGACTGAAGCTTTCTTT.

Only a few counts were recorded for this clone. V and J are TRBV30 and TRBJ1-1; D possibly corresponds to TRBD1 (6 bases). V dropped 1 base and J dropped 5 bases, with 17 bases sitting between them. Germline lookup yields CDR1 GTSNPN and CDR2 SVGIG (reference sequence). The CDR3 totals 15 residues. The CDR3: CAWSGLAGAGTEAFF. DNA of the CDR3: TGTGCCTGGAGTGGGCTAGCAGGGGCAGGGACTGAAGCTTTCTTT. Together with reference TRBV30 and TRBJ1-1, the CDR3 gives the full variable domain: SQTIHQWPATLVQPVGSPLSLECTVEGTSNPNLYWYRQAAGRGLQLLFYSVGIGQISSEVPQNLSASRPQDRQFILSSKKLLLSDSGFYLCAWSGLAGAGTEAFFGQGTRLTVV.

The chain has TRBV6-5 and TRBJ1-6, with D unresolved. The CDR3 loop spans 13 amino acids. Trimming removed 7 bases at V and 3 bases at J, with 7 bases between. Germline values: CDR1 MNHEY, CDR2 SVGAGI. This chain's CDR3 is CASNAGYNSPLHF. The CDR3 DNA sequence: TGTGCCAGCAATGCAGGCTATAATTCACCCCTCCACTTT.

The V and J genes are TRBV5-1 and TRBJ1-2; unclear D gene. V shed 3 bases and J shed 7 bases, with 19 bases lying between them. This CDR3 is built from 15 residues. Germline V gene lookup returns CDR1 SGHRS and CDR2 YFSETQ. The CDR3 reads CASSYRTGYKGGYTF. CDR3 DNA sequence: TGCGCCAGCAGCTACCGGACGGGGTATAAGGGTGGCTACACCTTC.

The V call is TRBV27, the J call TRBJ2-1; 10 nucleotides align to TRBD2. The CDR3 runs 16 residues. CDR1 MNHEY and CDR2 SMNVEV come from the germline V gene (reference sequence). With 6 bases clipped from V and 8 bases from J, the junction kept 13 bases outside the gene matches. CDR3 bases: TGTGCCAGCAGAACTAGGAGCGGGAGGGCCGCGGATGAGCAGTTCTTC. Translating gives CASRTRSGRAADEQFF.

The J gene is TRBJ2-2, the V gene TRBV7-8; D is undetermined. The CDR3 totals 13 residues. V shed 1 base and J shed 4 bases, with 4 bases lying between them. The V gene's germline CDR1 is SGHVS and CDR2 FQNEAQ. CDR3 nucleotide sequence: TGTGCCAGCAGCTTAGACGGCACCGGGGAGCTGTTTTTT. It specifies CASSLDGTGELFF.

The chain employs TRBV11-1 and TRBJ2-7; 9 bases map to TRBD2. CDR1 is SGHAT and CDR2 is FQDESV in the germline V gene (reference sequence). The CDR3 loop spans 14 amino acids. V shed 4 bases, J shed 5 bases, and the junction held 6 bases outside the gene matches. The CDR3 sequence: CASSSSGNHNEQYF. As DNA, the CDR3 is TGTGCCAGCAGCTCTAGCGGGAACCACAACGAGCAGTACTTC.

The chain uses TRBV5-8 and TRBJ2-7; the match to TRBD1 covers 11 bases. Per germline, CDR1 SGHTS and CDR2 YDEGEE. The CDR3 has 15 amino acids. V was pared by 0 bases and J by 5 bases, with 4 bases of the junction left unmatched. The CDR3 DNA sequence: TGTGCCAGCAGCTTGGGGGACAGGGGGTTCCACGAGCAGTACTTC. It encodes CASSLGDRGFHEQYF.

The V and J genes are TRBV29-1 and TRBJ2-7, with TRBD1 as a possible D gene (6 bases). V lost 4 bases and J 0 bases, leaving 16 bases between the germline ends. The CDR3 length is 15 residues. Germline CDR1 and CDR2: SQVTM and ANQGSEA. The CDR3 DNA follows: TGCAGCGTTGTTGGTACAGGGTACAGCTCCTACGAGCAGTACTTC. Translating it yields CSVVGTGYSSYEQYF.